This entry features one T cell receptor (beta chain) sequence. The antigen is undetermined. This sample is part of a study of graft-versus-host responses after intestinal transplantation. Study-level findings and limits: Among recipient marrow samples, GvH clones were found; some appeared first in ileum or blood.

Trimming took off 0 bases at V and 11 bases at J, with 12 bases between the two ends. The CDR3 is made up of 13 amino acids. Germline loops: CDR1 SGHRS, CDR2 YFSETQ. The table came from immunoSEQ multiplex PCR; TCRdb's copy has only in-frame clones and leaves some out. The sample shows approximately 37,000 clones, 90% to 95% of them seen only once. J is TRBJ1-5 and V is TRBV5-1; D unclear. This receptor was taken from a human patient who received an intestinal transplant, so some T cells may come from the graft donor. The sample here was PBMCs, taken 734 days after intestinal transplantation. In nucleotides, the CDR3 is TGCGCCAGCAGCTTGGACGGGGATCGGGCCCAGCATTTT. Translation: CASSLDGDRAQHF.